This note documents a single TCR beta chain sequence. What it recognizes is unknown. Unsorted material relied on approximately 90 million PBMCs as the source of genomic DNA. The data are from a study of shared clonotypes between healthy human individuals. Study outcomes and limitations: Depth of sequencing was expected to influence donor clonotype sharing.

The authors ran unsorted PBMC replicate PCRs on 250 to 350 ng DNA, 32,000 or so T cell genomes. Here immunoSEQ multiplex PCR was the method, and the copy in TCRdb shows in-frame clones only, minus some. The sample holds some 490,000 clones, over 70% seen once. This sequence originates from a woman in her thirties or forties in good health. Some clones in this sample may be carry-over from other donors' samples. The sequencing input was PBMCs.

DNA of the CDR3: TGTGCCAGCAGTCCCATCAACCAGGGCGCAACTAATGAAAAACTGTTTTTT. Translation: CASSPINQGATNEKLFF. The rearrangement joins TRBV28 to TRBJ1-4, with D perhaps matching TRBD1 (5 bases). The CDR3 loop spans 17 amino acids. V lost 5 bases, J lost 0 bases, and 16 bases lay in between. The germline gives CDR1 MDHEN, CDR2 SYDVKM.